This T cell receptor (beta chain) was sequenced during a study of beta chain features in type 1 diabetes. Study as a whole: Summed over all samples, the examined sorted cells came to 95 million to 120 million. Study-wide results and caveats: TCRB CDR3s from Type 1 diabetes patients were moderately but significantly shorter in all four CD4+ subsets. Sequencing the cDNA could make cells with high TCR expression show up more than they should. VDJ junctions in type 1 diabetes patients carried more deletions and fewer insertions. Whether HLA type affects TCRB rearrangement stayed undetermined in the present work.

This clone has more than one count but fewer than ten. Its antigen is unknown. Expressed TCRB transcripts were sequenced, since all the RNA that had been isolated was reverse transcribed. Here immunoSEQ multiplex PCR was the method, and the copy in TCRdb shows in-frame clones only, minus some. The repertoire consists of about 660,000 clones, with 11% to 15% occurring once and the leading ten covering less than 0.04%. Trimming shortened V by 7 bases and J by 2 bases, and 4 bases separated the two germline ends. This CDR3 has 11 residues. Germline V gives CDR1 SGDLS, CDR2 YYNGEE. The genes are TRBV9 and TRBJ2-4; D is unclear. The receptor comes from a man between 18 and 35 years old with type 1 diabetes. The sample comprised naive CD4+ T cells from blood. The CDR3 region is CASSTKNIQYF. The CDR3 DNA follows: TGTGCCAGCTCTACCAAAAACATTCAGTACTTC.